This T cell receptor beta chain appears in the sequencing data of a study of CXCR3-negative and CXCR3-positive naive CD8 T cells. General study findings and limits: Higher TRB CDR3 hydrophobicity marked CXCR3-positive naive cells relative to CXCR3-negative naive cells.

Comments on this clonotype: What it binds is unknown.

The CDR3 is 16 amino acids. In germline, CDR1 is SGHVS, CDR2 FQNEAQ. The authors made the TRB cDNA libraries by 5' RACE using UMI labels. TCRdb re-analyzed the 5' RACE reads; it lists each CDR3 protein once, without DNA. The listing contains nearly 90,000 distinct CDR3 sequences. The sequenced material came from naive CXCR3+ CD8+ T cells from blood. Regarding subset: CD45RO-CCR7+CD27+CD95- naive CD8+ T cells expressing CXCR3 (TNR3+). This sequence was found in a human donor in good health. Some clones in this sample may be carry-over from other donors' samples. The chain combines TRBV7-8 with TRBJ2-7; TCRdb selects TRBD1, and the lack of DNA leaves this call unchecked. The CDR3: CASSLVPGTGRYEQYF.